Listed here are 10 T cell receptor beta chains from one sample, sequenced in a study of HIV-infected patients and healthy controls. Reverse transcription used around 500 ng RNA and constant-region primers for alpha and beta. Separate chain-specific third strand synthesis with multiplexing indices produced the alpha and beta libraries. TCRdb itself ran the 5' RACE reads through MiXCR, one entry per CDR3 protein. The sample yields about 7,000 distinct CDR3 sequences, about 10% seen once. Whole blood was used without fractionation, so all unsorted peripheral T cells were included. This sample comprised blood, obtained before antiretroviral therapy. These receptors were taken from an adult with HIV infection.

At least ten counts were recorded for this clonotype. The chain carries TRBV20-1 and TRBJ2-1; D is unclear. With 0 bases removed from V and 5 bases from J, the gap between germline ends came to 8 bases. Per germline, CDR1 DFQATT and CDR2 SNEGSKA (reference sequence). The CDR3 loop spans 13 amino acids. CDR3 in DNA: TGCAGTGCTAGAGACGAGCGCGACAATGAGCAGTTCTTC. Amino acids: CSARDERDNEQFF.

Relative to its sample, this clonotype is large. Here the CDR3 DNA reads TGTGCCAGCAGTGAAATATCACAGGCCAGGGAGCAGTTCTTC. Its translation is CASSEISQAREQFF. The V call is TRBV2, the J call TRBJ2-1; weak D call: TRBD1 (5 bases). Trimming took 2 bases from V and 10 from J, leaving 15 bases between them. CDR1 is SNHLY and CDR2 is FYNNEI in the germline V gene. The CDR3 extends over 14 amino acids.

This clonotype is deemed medium-sized. V gene TRBV5-6 combines with J gene TRBJ2-5; D may be TRBD1 or TRBD2 (5 bases each). CDR3 length: 15 residues. The V end was cut by 4 bases, the J end by 1 base, with 14 bases between. From germline, CDR1 is SGHDT and CDR2 YYEEEE. CDR3 amino acids: CASSPSPGSQETQYF. The DNA of the CDR3 is TGTGCCAGCAGCCCGAGCCCAGGGAGCCAAGAGACCCAGTACTTC.

This clonotype showed up many times. The gene calls are TRBV28 and TRBJ2-7; 8 bases are a match to TRBD2. The CDR3 length is 15 residues. The trim removed 7 bases at V and 5 bases at J, leaving 13 bases unmatched. CDR1 MDHEN and CDR2 SYDVKM come from the germline V gene. This chain's CDR3 is CASTPGFGGVDEQYF. CDR3 bases: TGTGCCAGCACCCCCGGGTTCGGGGGGGTCGACGAGCAGTACTTC. The variable domain in full, completed from reference TRBV28 and TRBJ2-7, reads DVKVTQSSRYLVKRTGEKVFLECVQDMDHENMFWYRQDPGLGLRLIYFSYDVKMKEKGDIPEGYSVSREKKERFSLILESASTNQTSMYLCASTPGFGGVDEQYFGPGTRLTVT.

This clonotype occurred many times. This chain joins TRBV7-2 and TRBJ2-1; TRBD2 matches 8 bases. V was clipped by 5 bases and J by 8 bases; unmatched bases: 14. The CDR3 consists of 16 residues. The germline gives CDR1 SGHTA, CDR2 FQGNSA. The CDR3 DNA follows: TGTGCCAGCAGCCTGAGCCTCTATAGCGGGACCGATGAGCAGTTCTTC. Its translation: CASSLSLYSGTDEQFF.

This clonotype was seen repeatedly, ten times or more. V usage is TRBV5-6 and J usage is TRBJ1-5, with D hard to call. Trimming took 0 bases from V and 0 from J, leaving 7 bases between them. This CDR3 has 15 residues. CDR1 and CDR2 (germline): SGHDT, YYEEEE. CDR3 amino acids: CASSLGAHSNQPQHF. The CDR3 nucleotides read TGTGCCAGCAGCTTGGGCGCTCATAGCAATCAGCCCCAGCATTTT.

The V and J genes are TRBV27 and TRBJ2-1; D is tentatively TRBD1 or TRBD2 (5 bases each). Trimming took 5 bases from V and 6 from J, leaving 11 bases between them. This CDR3 contains 13 residues. Germline V gene sequence: CDR1 MNHEY, CDR2 SMNVEV (reference sequence). The CDR3 is CASSPRGGNEQFF. CDR3 nucleotides: TGTGCCAGCAGTCCACGTGGGGGCAATGAGCAGTTCTTC.

This clonotype was counted a single time. The V call is TRBV28, the J call TRBJ1-1; no clear D gene. Between the trimmed V and J ends, which lost 5 bases and 1 base, there was a span of 11 bases. The germline CDR1 and CDR2 sequences are MDHEN and SYDVKM. The CDR3 extends over 14 amino acids. CDR3 region: CASSSAHPNTEAFF. The CDR3 DNA reads as TGTGCCAGCAGTAGCGCTCACCCGAACACTGAAGCTTTCTTT.

This clonotype has a count of ten or more. The chain combines TRBV28 with TRBJ1-5; D is unclear. CDR1 and CDR2 from the germline V gene are MDHEN and SYDVKM. The CDR3 has 16 amino acids. V lost 6 bases to trimming and J lost 2 bases, with 17 bases between them. The CDR3 reads CASRPIRGRGNQPQHF. The CDR3 DNA reads TGTGCCAGCAGGCCGATCCGGGGAAGGGGCAATCAGCCCCAGCATTTT.

This clonotype came up many times. The chain carries TRBV5-1 and TRBJ2-7, with D possibly being TRBD1 (5 bases). Trimming shortened V by 4 bases and J by 2 bases, and 10 bases separated the two germline ends. Per germline, CDR1 SGHRS and CDR2 YFSETQ. CDR3 size: 13 residues. For the CDR3, the DNA is TGCGCCAGCAGCGAGTGGGGCACCTACGAGCAGTACTTC. Its protein product is CASSEWGTYEQYF.